One sample yielded the 20 T cell receptor beta chains listed below, sequenced in a study of Ad26.COV2.S vaccination and SARS-CoV-2 variants. Using immunoSEQ multiplex PCR, the repertoire was profiled, and TCRdb retains in-frame clones only, with some absent. The sample has tens of thousands of clones, roughly 84% seen once; the top ten hold roughly half. The sample in question was peripheral blood, obtained after recovery from COVID-19. The receptors come from a human donor who had recovered from COVID-19.

The chain employs TRBV19 and TRBJ1-1; D call uncertain. Trimming shortened V by 3 bases and J by 0 bases, and 14 bases separated the two germline ends. The CDR3 spans 16 residues. Germline values: CDR1 LNHDA, CDR2 SQIVND (reference sequence). The CDR3 here is CASSIDRLSMNTEAFF. DNA for the CDR3: TGTGCCAGTAGTATCGACCGCCTTTCGATGAACACTGAAGCTTTCTTT.

The gene calls are TRBV10-3 and TRBJ2-7; 7 nucleotides agree with TRBD1. The CDR3 length is 13 residues. With V trimmed by 6 bases and J by 3 bases, 5 bases remained unmatched. Per the germline V gene, CDR1 is ENHRY and CDR2 is SYGVKD. CDR3 sequence reads: CAIRSAGGYEQYV. In DNA form, the CDR3 reads TGTGCCATCAGATCGGCAGGGGGCTACGAGCAGTACGTC.

V usage is TRBV12-3 or TRBV12-4 and J usage is TRBJ2-3; D not certain. Trimming removed 7 bases at V and 2 bases at J, with 10 bases between. The CDR3 totals 13 residues. CDR3 loop: CASTWGSTDTQYF. The CDR3 coding sequence is TGTGCCAGCACTTGGGGTTCCACAGATACGCAGTATTTT.

The chain employs TRBV5-1 and TRBJ1-5; 7 bases are shared with TRBD1. V lost 0 bases to trimming and J lost 8 bases; unmatched junction nucleotides: 2. The CDR3 has 13 residues. CDR1 and CDR2 from the germline V gene are SGHRS and YFSETQ. The CDR3 here is CASSLGDSEPQHF. For the CDR3, the DNA is TGCGCCAGCAGCTTGGGGGACAGCGAGCCCCAGCATTTT. Full variable domain (rest looked up from reference TRBV5-1 and TRBJ1-5): KAGVTQTPRYLIKTRGQQVTLSCSPISGHRSVSWYQQTPGQGLQFLFEYFSETQRNKGNFPGRFSGRQFSNSRSEMNVSTLELGDSALYLCASSLGDSEPQHFGDGTRLSIL.

The V and J genes are TRBV5-1 and TRBJ2-7; 9 nucleotides match TRBD1. V lost 4 bases to trimming and J lost 3 bases; unmatched junction nucleotides: 5. From germline, CDR1 is SGHRS and CDR2 YFSETQ. The CDR3 consists of 14 residues. The CDR3 nucleotides are TGCGCCAGCAGCATTAGACAGGGGGGCTACGAGCAGTACTTC. Protein sequence: CASSIRQGGYEQYF.

The J gene is TRBJ1-4, the V gene TRBV24-1; D is unresolved. This CDR3 is built from 14 residues. Germline CDR1 KGHDR, CDR2 SFDVKD. Trimming took 5 bases from V and 0 from J, leaving 6 bases between them. CDR3 nucleotide sequence: TGTGCCACCAGTGCCCCTCCAACTAATGAAAAACTGTTTTTT. As protein: CATSAPPTNEKLFF.

The chain uses TRBV3-1 (or the pseudogene TRBV3-2) and TRBJ1-6, with D possibly matching TRBD1 (5 bases). CDR3 length equals 13 residues. With 0 bases removed from V and 13 bases from J, the gap between germline ends came to 10 bases. The germline gives CDR1 LGHDT, CDR2 YNNKEL (reference sequence). The CDR3 loop is CASSQDPRDPLHF. The CDR3 DNA reads as TGTGCCAGCAGCCAAGACCCACGGGACCCCCTCCACTTT.

The V gene is TRBV27, the J gene TRBJ2-3; D ambiguous. This CDR3 is 12 amino acids long. Germline lookup yields CDR1 MNHEY and CDR2 SMNVEV (reference sequence). V lost 6 bases to trimming and J lost 9 bases, with 13 bases between them. The CDR3 coding sequence is TGTGCCAGCAGCGGGCTCCAAGGCACGCAGTATTTT. It codes for CASSGLQGTQYF.

This chain uses TRBV11-3 with TRBJ1-1, with a possible D match to TRBD1 (5 bases). V was trimmed by 5 bases and J by 1 base, leaving 14 bases between them. This CDR3 has 15 amino acids. Germline-derived CDR1 and CDR2 are SGHNT and YENEEA. CDR3 nucleotides: TGTGCCAGCAGCCGGGGGGGGAGAGAGAACACTGAAGCTTTCTTT. Translated, it gives CASSRGGRENTEAFF.

The CDR3: CASTPSGSLTGELFF. The CDR3 DNA reads as TGTGCCAGCACCCCTAGCGGATCACTCACCGGGGAGCTGTTTTTT. The chain uses TRBV7-3 and TRBJ2-2, with 7 bases that match TRBD2. The CDR3 is 15 residues long. Trimming at V came to 7 bases and at J to 4 bases, leaving 9 bases not matched to a gene. Germline assignment: CDR1 SGHTA and CDR2 FQGTGA.

Comments on this clone: Other DNA variants within this sample encode the same CDR3. The chain's CDR3 is CASSIGGQVGNTIYF. The CDR3 DNA is TGTGCCAGTAGTATAGGTGGACAGGTGGGAAACACCATATATTTT. The J gene is TRBJ1-3, the V gene TRBV19; 7 bases are shared with TRBD1. The germline V gene has CDR1 LNHDA and CDR2 SQIVND (reference sequence). The CDR3 has 15 residues. V shed 1 base, J shed 4 bases, and the junction held 4 bases outside the gene matches.

The rearrangement links TRBV2 to TRBJ2-3; TRBD2 agrees at 7 bases. Per germline, CDR1 SNHLY and CDR2 FYNNEI. CDR3 size: 12 residues. V was pared by 6 bases and J by 6 bases, with 3 bases of the junction left unmatched. Here the CDR3 DNA reads TGTGCCAGCAGCGTACTAGCGGATACGCAGTATTTT. Its protein is CASSVLADTQYF.

The chain employs TRBV25-1 and TRBJ1-1; D gene ambiguous. The V gene's germline CDR1 is MGHDK and CDR2 SYGVNS. V shed 3 bases and J shed 8 bases, with 10 bases lying between them. The CDR3 length is 12 residues. CDR3 bases: TGTGCCAGCAGTGACTGGGCCAAGGAAGCTTTCTTT. Its protein product is CASSDWAKEAFF.

V is TRBV24-1 and J is TRBJ2-1; possible D gene TRBD2, 6 bases. CDR3 length: 13 amino acids. Trimming left V 2 bases short and J 6 bases short, with 7 bases between. Germline CDR1 reads KGHDR; CDR2 reads SFDVKD. CDR3 DNA: TGTGCCACCAGTGATTGGGGAGGCAATGAGCAGTTCTTC. Translating it yields CATSDWGGNEQFF.

In this sample, this clone turned up a few times. The chain combines TRBV9 with TRBJ1-4; possible D gene TRBD1, 5 bases. V shed 4 bases and J shed 3 bases, with 10 bases lying between them. Germline V gives CDR1 SGDLS, CDR2 YYNGEE. The CDR3 sequence is 14 residues long. The CDR3 loop is CASSPRGANEKLFF. The CDR3, as DNA: TGTGCCAGCAGCCCCCGAGGGGCTAATGAAAAACTGTTTTTT.

In its sample, this clone was seen once. The V and J genes are TRBV7-8 and TRBJ2-1; D is possibly TRBD1 or TRBD2 (6 bases each). Looked up from germline, CDR1 is SGHVS and CDR2 is FQNEAQ. The CDR3 spans 14 residues. Trimming pared 3 bases from V and 4 bases from J, leaving 10 bases between. The CDR3 DNA reads TGTGCCAGCAGCTTGGGGGGCTTTTACAATGAGCAGTTCTTC. Protein product: CASSLGGFYNEQFF.

This clone was recorded a few times. V gene TRBV5-1 combines with J gene TRBJ1-1; D perhaps matches TRBD1 (5 bases). Germline CDR1 SGHRS, CDR2 YFSETQ. The CDR3 has 14 residues. Trimming cost V 5 bases and J 4 bases, with 15 bases left between them. The CDR3 DNA is TGCGCCAGCAGTTCTCAGGGAGGAATCACTGAAGCTTTCTTT. Translated: CASSSQGGITEAFF.

This chain connects TRBV9 to TRBJ1-1, with TRBD1 identical over 9 bases. V shed 4 bases and J 4 bases; nucleotides not matched to a gene: 5. CDR1 SGDLS and CDR2 YYNGEE come from the germline V gene. The CDR3 consists of 14 residues. CDR3 amino acids: CASSPRQGGTEAFF. DNA for the CDR3: TGTGCCAGCAGCCCAAGACAGGGGGGCACTGAAGCTTTCTTT. The variable domain in full, completed from reference TRBV9 and TRBJ1-1, reads DSGVTQTPKHLITATGQRVTLRCSPRSGDLSVYWYQQSLDQGLQFLIQYYNGEERAKGNILERFSAQQFPDLHSELNLSSLELGDSALYFCASSPRQGGTEAFFGQGTRLTVV.

The chain recombines TRBV18 with TRBJ1-3, with D possibly matching TRBD1 (5 bases). This CDR3 has 16 amino acids. Deletions cut 6 bases from V and 0 bases from J, with 15 bases between. Per germline, CDR1 KGHSH and CDR2 LQKENI. In DNA, the CDR3 is TGTGCCAGCTCTCCCGGGACCGCGAACTCTGGAAACACCATATATTTT. Residues: CASSPGTANSGNTIYF.

CDR3 sequence reads: CASSQEERGTYNEQFF. In DNA form, the CDR3 reads TGTGCCAGCAGCCAAGAAGAGAGGGGGACCTACAATGAGCAGTTCTTC. The V and J genes are TRBV4-2 and TRBJ2-1; D possibly corresponds to TRBD1 (6 bases). The germline CDR1 and CDR2 sequences are LGHNA and YNFKEQ. The CDR3 extends over 16 amino acids. V was clipped by 0 bases and J by 2 bases, with 11 bases between them.